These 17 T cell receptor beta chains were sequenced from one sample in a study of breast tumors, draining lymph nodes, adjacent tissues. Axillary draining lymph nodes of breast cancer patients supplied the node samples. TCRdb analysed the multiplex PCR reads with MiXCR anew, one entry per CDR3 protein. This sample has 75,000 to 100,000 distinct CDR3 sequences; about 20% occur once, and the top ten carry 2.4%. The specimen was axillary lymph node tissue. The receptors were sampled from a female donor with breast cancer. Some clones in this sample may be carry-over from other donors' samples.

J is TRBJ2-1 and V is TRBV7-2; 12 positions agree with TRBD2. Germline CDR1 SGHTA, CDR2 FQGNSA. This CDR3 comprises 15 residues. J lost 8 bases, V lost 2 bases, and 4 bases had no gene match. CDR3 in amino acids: CASSLQGLAGDEQFF. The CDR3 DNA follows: TGTGCCAGCAGCTTACAGGGACTAGCGGGCGATGAGCAGTTCTTC.

Here the CDR3 reads CASSLILAGGRETQYF. The DNA for the CDR3 is TGTGCCAGCAGCTTAATACTAGCGGGAGGGCGAGAGACCCAGTACTTC. This chain connects TRBV7-9 to TRBJ2-5; 13 bases line up with TRBD2. With V trimmed by 2 bases and J by 4 bases, 4 bases remained unmatched. The CDR3 extends over 16 amino acids. CDR1 is SEHNR and CDR2 is FQNEAQ in the germline V gene (reference sequence).

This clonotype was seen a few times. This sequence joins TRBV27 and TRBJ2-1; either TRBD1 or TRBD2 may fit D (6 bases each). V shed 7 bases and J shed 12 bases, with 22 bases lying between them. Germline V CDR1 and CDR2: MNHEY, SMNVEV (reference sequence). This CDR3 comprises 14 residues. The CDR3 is CASKVAAPRGGQFF. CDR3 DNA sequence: TGTGCCAGCAAGGTAGCGGCCCCGCGAGGGGGGCAGTTCTTC.

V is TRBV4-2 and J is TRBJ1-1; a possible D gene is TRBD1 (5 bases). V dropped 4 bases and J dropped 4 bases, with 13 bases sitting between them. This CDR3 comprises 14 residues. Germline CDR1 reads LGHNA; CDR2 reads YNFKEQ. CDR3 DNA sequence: TGTGCCAGCAGCCTCCTTGCGGGGACCACTGAAGCTTTCTTT. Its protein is CASSLLAGTTEAFF.

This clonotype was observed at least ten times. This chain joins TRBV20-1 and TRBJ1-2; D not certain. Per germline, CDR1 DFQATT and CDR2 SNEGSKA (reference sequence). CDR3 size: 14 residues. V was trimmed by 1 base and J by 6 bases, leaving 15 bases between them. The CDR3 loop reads CSARAQVAGDGYTF. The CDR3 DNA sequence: TGCAGTGCTAGAGCTCAAGTGGCAGGTGATGGCTACACCTTC.

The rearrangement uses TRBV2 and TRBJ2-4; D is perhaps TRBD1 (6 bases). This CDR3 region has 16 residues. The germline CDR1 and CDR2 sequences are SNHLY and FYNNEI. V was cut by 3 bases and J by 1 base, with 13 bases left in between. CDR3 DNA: TGTGCCAGCAGTGACATGACAGGACCCGCCAAAAACATTCAGTACTTC. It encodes CASSDMTGPAKNIQYF. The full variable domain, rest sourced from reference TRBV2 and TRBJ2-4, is EPEVTQTPSHQVTQMGQEVILRCVPISNHLYFYWYRQILGQKVEFLVSFYNNEISEKSEIFDDQFSVERPDGSNFTLKIRSTKLEDSAMYFCASSDMTGPAKNIQYFGAGTRLSVL.

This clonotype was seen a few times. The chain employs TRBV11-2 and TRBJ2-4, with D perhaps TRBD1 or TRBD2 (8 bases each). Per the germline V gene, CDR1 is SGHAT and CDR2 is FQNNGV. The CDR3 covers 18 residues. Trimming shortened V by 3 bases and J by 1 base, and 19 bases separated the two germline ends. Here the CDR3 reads CASSFGAGGGGAKNIQYF. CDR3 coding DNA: TGTGCCAGCAGCTTTGGAGCAGGGGGCGGGGGGGCCAAAAACATTCAGTACTTC.

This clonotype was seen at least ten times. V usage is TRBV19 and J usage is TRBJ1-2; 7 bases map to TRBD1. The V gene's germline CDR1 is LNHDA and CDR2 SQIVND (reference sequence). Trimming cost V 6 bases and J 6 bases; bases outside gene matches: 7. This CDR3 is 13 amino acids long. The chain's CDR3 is CASRTTGLHGYTF. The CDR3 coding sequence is TGTGCCAGTAGAACGACAGGGTTACATGGCTACACCTTC.

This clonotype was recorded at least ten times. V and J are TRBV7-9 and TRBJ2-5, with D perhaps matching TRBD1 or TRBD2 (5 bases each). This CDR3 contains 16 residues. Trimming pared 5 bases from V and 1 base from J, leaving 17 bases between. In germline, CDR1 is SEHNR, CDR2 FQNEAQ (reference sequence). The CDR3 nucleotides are TGTGCCAGCAGCACCCGAGGGGCGGTGATCCAAGAGACCCAGTACTTC. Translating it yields CASSTRGAVIQETQYF.

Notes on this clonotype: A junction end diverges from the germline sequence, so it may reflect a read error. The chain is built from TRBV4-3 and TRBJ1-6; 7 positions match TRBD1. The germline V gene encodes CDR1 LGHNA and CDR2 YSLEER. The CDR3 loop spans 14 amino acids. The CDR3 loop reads CASSQEDRSSPLQF. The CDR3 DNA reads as TGCGCCAGCAGCCAAGAGGACAGGAGCTCACCCCTCCAATTT.

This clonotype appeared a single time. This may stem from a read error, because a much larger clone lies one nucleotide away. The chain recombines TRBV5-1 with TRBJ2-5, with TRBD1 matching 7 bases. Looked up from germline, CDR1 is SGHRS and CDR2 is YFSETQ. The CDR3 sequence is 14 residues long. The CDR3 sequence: CASKLGQSQETRYF. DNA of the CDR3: TGCGCCAGCAAACTGGGACAGAGCCAAGAGACCCGGTACTTC. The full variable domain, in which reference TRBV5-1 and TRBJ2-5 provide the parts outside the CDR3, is KAGVTQTPRYLIKTRGQQVTLSCSPISGHRSVSWYQQTPGQGLQFLFEYFSETQRNKGNFPGRFSGRQFSNSRSEMNVSTLELGDSALYLCASKLGQSQETRYFGPGTRLLVL.

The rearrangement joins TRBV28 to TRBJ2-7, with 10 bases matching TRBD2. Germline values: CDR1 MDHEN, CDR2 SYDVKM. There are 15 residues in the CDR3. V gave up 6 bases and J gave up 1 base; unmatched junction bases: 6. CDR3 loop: CASSLSGRWSYEQYF. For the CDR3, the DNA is TGTGCCAGCAGCCTTAGCGGGAGGTGGTCCTACGAGCAGTACTTC.

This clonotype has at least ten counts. The CDR3 DNA reads TGTGCCAGCAGCGACCCACGACCGGGACAGGGGAGGGAGACCCAGTACTTC. Residues: CASSDPRPGQGRETQYF. The gene calls are TRBV7-9 and TRBJ2-5; 10 bases match TRBD1. Germline CDR1 and CDR2: SEHNR and FQNEAQ (reference sequence). V lost 5 bases, J lost 5 bases, and 14 bases stayed unmatched. This CDR3 has 17 amino acids.

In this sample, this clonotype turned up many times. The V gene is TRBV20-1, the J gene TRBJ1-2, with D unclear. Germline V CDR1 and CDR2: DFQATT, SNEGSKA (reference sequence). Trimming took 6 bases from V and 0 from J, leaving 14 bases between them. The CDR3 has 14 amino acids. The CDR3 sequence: CSAPRGSPNYGYTF. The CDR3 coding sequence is TGCAGTGCCCCTCGGGGATCACCTAACTATGGCTACACCTTC.

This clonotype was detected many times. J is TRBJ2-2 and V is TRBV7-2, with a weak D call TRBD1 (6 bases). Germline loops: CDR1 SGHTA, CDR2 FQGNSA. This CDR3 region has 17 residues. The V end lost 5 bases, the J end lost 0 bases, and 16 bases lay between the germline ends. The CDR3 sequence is CASSPYRASANTGELFF. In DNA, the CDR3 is TGTGCCAGCAGCCCATACAGGGCTTCAGCGAACACCGGGGAGCTGTTTTTT. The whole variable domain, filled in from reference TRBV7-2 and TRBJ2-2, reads GAGVSQSPSNKVTEKGKDVELRCDPISGHTALYWYRQSLGQGLEFLIYFQGNSAPDKSGLPSDRFSAERTGGSVSTLTIQRTQQEDSAVYLCASSPYRASANTGELFFGEGSRLTVL.

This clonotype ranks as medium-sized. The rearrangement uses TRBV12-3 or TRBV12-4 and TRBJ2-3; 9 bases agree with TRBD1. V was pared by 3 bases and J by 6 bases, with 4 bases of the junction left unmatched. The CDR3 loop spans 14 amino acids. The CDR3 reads CASSLGTGSDTQYF. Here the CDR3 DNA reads TGTGCCAGCAGTTTGGGGACAGGGTCCGATACGCAGTATTTT.

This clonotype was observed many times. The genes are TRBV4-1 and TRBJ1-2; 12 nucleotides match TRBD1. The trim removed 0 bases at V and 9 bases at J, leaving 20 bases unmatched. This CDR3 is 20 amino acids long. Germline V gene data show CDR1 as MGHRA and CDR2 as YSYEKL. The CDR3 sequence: CASSQDRGTGTGGAERSYTF. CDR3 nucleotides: TGCGCCAGCAGCCAAGATAGGGGCACCGGGACAGGGGGCGCAGAACGTAGCTACACCTTC.